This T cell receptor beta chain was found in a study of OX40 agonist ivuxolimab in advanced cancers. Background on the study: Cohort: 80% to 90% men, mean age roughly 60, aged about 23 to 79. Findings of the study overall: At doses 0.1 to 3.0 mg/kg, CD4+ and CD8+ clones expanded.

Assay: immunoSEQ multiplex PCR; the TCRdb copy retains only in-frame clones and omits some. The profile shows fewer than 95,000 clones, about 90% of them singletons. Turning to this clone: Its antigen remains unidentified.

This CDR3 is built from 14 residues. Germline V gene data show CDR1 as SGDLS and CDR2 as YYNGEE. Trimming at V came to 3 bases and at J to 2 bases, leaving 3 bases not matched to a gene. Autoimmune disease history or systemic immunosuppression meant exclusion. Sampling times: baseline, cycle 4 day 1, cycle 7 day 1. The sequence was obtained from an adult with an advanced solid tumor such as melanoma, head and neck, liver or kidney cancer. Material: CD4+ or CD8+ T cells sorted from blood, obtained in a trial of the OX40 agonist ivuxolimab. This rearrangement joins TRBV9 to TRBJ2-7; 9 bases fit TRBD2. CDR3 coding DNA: TGTGCCAGCAGCGGCGGGAGGGACCCCTACGAGCAGTACTTC. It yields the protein CASSGGRDPYEQYF.